This T cell receptor beta chain was profiled in a study of blood T cell repertoires in COVID-19. Study overall: Spain, Italy and the United States supplied samples that represented acute and convalescent COVID-19. In each case, the material was cDNA or gDNA derived from T cells, B-cell-depleted T cells, or PBMCs.

Germline CDR1 is SGHKS and CDR2 is YYEKEE (reference sequence). Trimming removed 4 bases from V and 4 bases from J; junction bases left unmatched: 7. The CDR3 contains 15 residues. In the source study's methods: Estimated nucleated cell counts came from reference gene primer amplification. Profiled with immunoSEQ multiplex PCR; TCRdb holds only in-frame clones, not every one. V and J calls and clone size are copied from that table; D and trimming were computed from the DNA. The sample lists hundreds of thousands of clones, around nine tenths occurring once. The rearrangement joins TRBV5-5 to TRBJ1-5; 8 bases are a match to TRBD1. The sequence was collected from a man aged 18 to 29 with active or convalescent COVID-19. Sequencing was done on a sample of peripheral blood. As DNA, the CDR3 is TGTGCCAGCAGCCTCAGGACAGGGAATAATCAGCCCCAGCATTTT. It is translated as CASSLRTGNNQPQHF. The full variable domain, with the rest looked up from reference TRBV5-5 and TRBJ1-5, is DAGVTQSPTHLIKTRGQQVTLRCSPISGHKSVSWYQQVLGQGPQFIFQYYEKEERGRGNFPDRFSARQFPNYSSELNVNALLLGDSALYLCASSLRTGNNQPQHFGDGTRLSIL.